The TCR beta chain described here comes from a study of T cell changes during pregnancy in multiple sclerosis. Clones were read by immunoSEQ multiplex PCR, and TCRdb kept only the in-frame ones, dropping some. The repertoire holds approximately 65,000 clones, with approximately 90% as singletons. The germline V gene has CDR1 LNHNV and CDR2 YYDKDF (reference sequence). The V gene lost 5 bases and the J gene lost 7 bases, with 8 bases spanning the gap. This CDR3 has 12 amino acids. V and J are TRBV15 and TRBJ1-4, with a possible D match to TRBD1 (5 bases). The TCR was taken from a female donor with multiple sclerosis, enrolled in a pregnancy study. The source was CD4+ T cells from peripheral blood mononuclear cells, collected in the first trimester of pregnancy. CDR3 sequence: CATSPQGEKLFF. CDR3 sequence (DNA): TGTGCCACCAGCCCCCAGGGTGAAAAACTGTTTTTT. Full variable domain (outside the CDR3, taken from reference TRBV15 and TRBJ1-4): DAMVIQNPRYQVTQFGKPVTLSCSQTLNHNVMYWYQQKSSQAPKLLFHYYDKDFNNEADTPDNFQSRRPNTSFCFLDIRSPGLGDTAMYLCATSPQGEKLFFGSGTQLSVL.